This T cell receptor beta chain was recorded in a study of cytomegalovirus exposure and HLA in healthy donors. Study-level points and caveats: Productive status was seen about 87% or about 30% of the time for most TCR beta V segments in an earlier analysis. When the data were analyzed later, several of the most significant clusters appeared to be linked to common viral pathogens. On later analysis, the bulk of CMV-associated TCR beta chains appeared to be HLA-restricted. Later on, a genetic analysis was performed. It linked a missense variant in DCLRE1C with V- and J-gene trimming of TCR beta.

The PCR employed 60 Vbeta primers together with 13 Jbeta primers. Assay used: immunoSEQ multiplex PCR; TCRdb lists only in-frame clones, some missing. The table lists some 110,000 clones, roughly three quarters of them singletons. Comment on this clone: The target antigen is unknown.

This CDR3 is 13 amino acids long. Germline V lookup: CDR1 SNHLY, CDR2 FYNNEI. Trimming removed 7 bases from V and 1 base from J, with 10 bases in between. Input material: PBMCs. This sequence joins TRBV2 and TRBJ1-2; D unresolved. This TCR was recovered from a woman younger than 35 in good health and CMV-seronegative. The CDR3 bases are TGTGCCAGCACGTCGCGGTTTAACTATGGCTACACCTTC. As protein: CASTSRFNYGYTF.